This paragraph reports one T cell receptor beta chain. These data are taken from a study of blood T cell repertoires in COVID-19. TCRdb keeps only in-frame clones here, not all; method: immunoSEQ multiplex PCR. The sample contains about 76,000 clones, about 86% of which appear only once. V lost 6 bases and J lost 4; bases outside the gene matches: 18. Germline V lookup: CDR1 LGHNT, CDR2 FRNRAP. CDR3 length: 17 residues. Sequencing was performed on peripheral blood. The chain links TRBV12-5 to TRBJ2-7, with 7 bases matching TRBD1. The receptor was derived from a human donor in a cohort sampled during active COVID-19. Written as DNA, the CDR3 is TGTGCTAGTGGCCCAGACGGGACCCCGGGACAGCTTTACGAGCAGTACTTC. Translation: CASGPDGTPGQLYEQYF. The variable domain in full, completed from reference TRBV12-5 and TRBJ2-7, reads DARVTQTPRHKVTEMGQEVTMRCQPILGHNTVFWYRQTMMQGLELLAYFRNRAPLDDSGMPKDRFSAEMPDATLATLKIQPSEPRDSAVYFCASGPDGTPGQLYEQYFGPGTRLTVT.